This T cell receptor beta chain was identified during a study of blood T cells in healthy people across ages. Through a sample-barcoded 5' primer and a J-beta primer mix, a second PCR was run for roughly 6 to 11 cycles. The authors tagged each cDNA molecule using a template-switch adaptor with 12 random nucleotides. Via MiXCR, TCRdb re-called the 5' RACE reads, giving one row per CDR3 protein. Counted here are hundreds of thousands of distinct CDR3 sequences, about 55% occurring once; the ten biggest clones make up around 50%. Whole-study results and caveats: Because donor CMV status was unknown, expanded clonotype changes were possibly confounded. Unsorted PBMCs ruled out conclusive naive versus antigen-experienced comparison.

Remarks on this clonotype: Its antigen is unidentified. No conserved phenylalanine or tryptophan ends this CDR3, so it is likely a read error.

The CDR3 totals 15 residues. J lost 6 bases, V lost 5 bases, and 7 bases had no gene match. Germline CDR1 and CDR2: MNHEY and SMNVEV (reference sequence). Each sample provided at least 5 micrograms of extracted total RNA. This receptor was obtained from a man aged 60-69 years in good health. This chain joins TRBV27 and TRBJ1-6; 7 bases are a match to TRBD1. Sequencing was done on a sample of blood. The CDR3: CASSTRQGANSPLHV. The CDR3 DNA follows: TGTGCCAGCAGTACCCGACAGGGAGCTAATTCACCCCTCCACGTT.